The 8 T cell receptor beta chains reported below all come from one sample, sequenced in a study of early T cells in non-severe SARS-CoV-2 infection. TCRdb reprocessed the 5' RACE reads via MiXCR and lists one record per CDR3 protein. The data hold tens of thousands of distinct CDR3 sequences, with over 9.5% observed a single time. The sample was whole blood. Receptors were obtained from an adult who was a healthcare worker with PCR-confirmed SARS-CoV-2 infection or an uninfected control (not recorded which).

This clonotype was picked up many times. The rearrangement uses TRBV6-6 and TRBJ1-3; 7 nucleotides align to TRBD1. V gave up 2 bases and J gave up 4 bases; unmatched junction bases: 14. The CDR3 contains 18 residues. The germline V gene has CDR1 MNHNY and CDR2 SVGAGI (reference sequence). The CDR3 region has the DNA TGTGCCAGCAGTTACCCAAAAGGACAGGCCTCACCAGGAAACACCATATATTTT. As protein: CASSYPKGQASPGNTIYF.

This clonotype was observed a handful of times. The chain employs TRBV21-1 and TRBJ2-3. TRBV21-1 is flagged as a pseudogene. The CDR3 totals 14 residues. CDR3 in amino acids: CASSKEGGEDTQYF. Written as DNA, the CDR3 is TGTGCCAGCAGCAAAGAAGGCGGCGAAGATACGCAGTATTTT.

This clonotype has only a few counts. The V call is TRBV18, the J call TRBJ1-4, with 8 bases fitting TRBD1. The CDR3 consists of 15 residues. Germline V gives CDR1 KGHSH, CDR2 LQKENI. V trimming: 6 bases; J trimming: 8 bases; junction bases outside the gene matches: 11. The CDR3 loop is CASSRQATGDEKLFF. The CDR3 DNA is TGTGCCAGCTCGCGACAGGCGACAGGGGACGAAAAACTGTTTTTT.

This clonotype has at least ten counts. The V call is TRBV29-1, the J call TRBJ1-2; perhaps TRBD1 as D (6 bases). The CDR3 sequence is 12 residues long. From germline, CDR1 is SQVTM and CDR2 ANQGSEA. Trimming took off 4 bases at V and 6 bases at J, with 12 bases between the two ends. The CDR3 loop is CSVGGQGNGYTF. CDR3 bases: TGCAGCGTTGGGGGGCAAGGGAATGGCTACACCTTC.

V is TRBV3-1 and J is TRBJ2-2, with D maybe TRBD1 (6 bases). The CDR3 is 15 residues long. Deletions cut 6 bases from V and 1 base from J, with 12 bases between. The germline gives CDR1 LGHDT, CDR2 YNNKEL (reference sequence). The CDR3 DNA is TGTGCCAGCAGGCTTGGGGGCGGGAACACCGGGGAGCTGTTTTTT. Encoded protein: CASRLGGGNTGELFF.

This clonotype was observed a handful of times. The chain has TRBV2 and TRBJ2-7, with TRBD1 matching over 7 bases. This CDR3 has 13 amino acids. Trimming at V came to 5 bases and at J to 2 bases, leaving 3 bases not matched to a gene. Germline values: CDR1 SNHLY, CDR2 FYNNEI. The CDR3 nucleotides are TGTGCCAGCAGTTCAGGGGGACCCTACGAGCAGTACTTC. Its protein product is CASSSGGPYEQYF.

This sequence joins TRBV10-3 and TRBJ2-7; D remains unclear. CDR3 size: 12 residues. Germline V CDR1 and CDR2: ENHRY, SYGVKD. V was cut by 6 bases and J by 3 bases, with 9 bases left in between. The CDR3 sequence is CAISHTLYEQYF. CDR3 DNA: TGTGCCATCAGCCATACCCTCTACGAGCAGTACTTC.

This rearrangement joins TRBV7-2 to TRBJ1-1; D gene unclear. The CDR3 runs 13 residues. Germline CDR1 SGHTA, CDR2 FQGNSA. V was shortened by 5 bases and J by 4 bases, with 11 bases between the two germline ends. The CDR3, as DNA: TGTGCCAGCAGCCCACCGGCTAGCACTGAAGCTTTCTTT. This codes for CASSPPASTEAFF.